These 10 T cell receptor beta chains share one sample of origin, sequenced in a study of CD8+CD57+ T cells in acquired aplastic anemia. Researchers used genomic DNA as the template to profile TCR beta VDJ and CDR3. TCRdb ran MiXCR on the reads and lists one entry per CDR3 protein. The sample includes hundreds of thousands of distinct CDR3 sequences, roughly 64% of them seen just once. Sequencing was done on a sample of sorted CD4+, CD8+, or CD8+CD57+ T cells (not recorded which) from PBMCs. These receptors originate from a human donor in good health, serving as a control.

A note on this clonotype: Since the CDR3 does not end with the conserved phenylalanine or tryptophan, this likely comes from a read error. It is unclear where the CDR3 begins or ends on the DNA, so no DNA is shown, and the CDR3 is as TCRdb lists it. This chain joins TRBV19 and TRBJ1-4. Germline V lookup: CDR1 LNHDA, CDR2 SQIVND (reference sequence). 15 amino acids form the CDR3, both terminal residues included. The CDR3 here is CASSTHGKASEKLFL.

Concerning this clonotype: Compared with germline, one end of the junction differs, possibly owing to a read error. The J gene is TRBJ2-3, the V gene TRBV6-1, with D uncertain. Germline-derived CDR1 and CDR2 are MNHNS and SASEGT. CDR3 size: 12 residues. The CDR3 sequence is CAGSTLTDTQYF. DNA for the CDR3: TGTGCCGGCAGTACGCTCACAGATACGCAGTATTTT.

This clonotype came up many times. The chain joins TRBV20-1 to TRBJ1-4, with TRBD1 matching over 7 bases. CDR1 is DFQATT, CDR2 SNEGSKA, per germline (reference sequence). V lost 7 bases and J lost 5; bases outside the gene matches: 7. The CDR3 sequence is 13 residues long. CDR3 region: CSGESRGNEKLFF. As DNA, the CDR3 is TGCAGTGGTGAGAGCAGGGGGAATGAAAAACTGTTTTTT.

With respect to this clonotype: Relative to the germline gene, one junction end is altered; a read error may explain this. V gene TRBV7-2 combines with J gene TRBJ2-3, with 11 bases matching TRBD1. This CDR3 is 16 amino acids long. CDR1 is SGHTA and CDR2 is FQGNSA in the germline V gene. The CDR3 sequence: CVSSLDPGTGGDTQYF. CDR3 DNA sequence: TGTGTCAGCAGCCTCGACCCAGGGACAGGGGGGGATACGCAGTATTTT.

The rearrangement links TRBV10-3 to TRBJ2-3; 16 bases fit TRBD2. J gave up 1 base and V 6 bases, and 7 bases lay outside the gene matches. Germline V gene sequence: CDR1 ENHRY, CDR2 SYGVKD. CDR3 length: 18 amino acids. The CDR3 DNA is TGTGCCATCAGCTCCGGGACTAGCGGGGGGGCCCGCACAGATACGCAGTATTTT. This encodes CAISSGTSGGARTDTQYF.

The chain couples TRBV12-3 or TRBV12-4 to TRBJ1-1; D uncertain. CDR3 size: 14 residues. Trimming took 4 bases from V and 1 from J, leaving 10 bases between them. The chain's CDR3 is CASSSEVGNTEAFF. The CDR3 DNA sequence: TGTGCCAGCAGTTCCGAAGTTGGGAACACTGAAGCTTTCTTT.

V and J are TRBV20-1 and TRBJ2-7, with D tentatively TRBD2 (7 bases). Germline V gene lookup returns CDR1 DFQATT and CDR2 SNEGSKA (reference sequence). Trimming left V 5 bases short and J 5 bases short, with 10 bases between. The CDR3 totals 11 residues. The CDR3 nucleotides are TGCAGTGCTGGGGGGGGGCACGAGCAGTACTTC. As protein: CSAGGGHEQYF.

J is TRBJ1-4 and V is TRBV25-1; D perhaps matches TRBD1 (5 bases). This CDR3 region has 14 residues. The V gene's germline CDR1 is MGHDK and CDR2 SYGVNS. The V end was cut by 1 base, the J end by 8 bases, with 11 bases between. CDR3 sequence reads: CASSEFGAAEKLFF. In DNA, the CDR3 is TGTGCCAGCAGTGAATTTGGGGCAGCCGAAAAACTGTTTTTT.

A word on this clonotype: Given the absence of the conserved phenylalanine or tryptophan at the CDR3 end, a read error is likely. It is unclear where the CDR3 begins or ends on the DNA, so no DNA is shown, and the CDR3 is as TCRdb lists it. The chain has TRBV7-2 and TRBJ1-6; TRBD1 was called by the table and not checked on the DNA. From its first to its last residue, the CDR3 has 14 amino acids. Germline assignment: CDR1 SGHTA and CDR2 FQGNSA. CDR3 residues: CASSPGQLHAPTLV.

A note on this clonotype: One junction end disagrees with the germline gene, perhaps due to a read error. This chain uses TRBV2 with TRBJ2-5, with D tentatively TRBD1 (6 bases). Germline CDR1 and CDR2: SNHLY and FYNNEI. The CDR3 is 14 residues long. The CDR3 DNA sequence: TGTGCCAGCAGCCCAACAGGGTTTGAGGAGACCCAGGACTTC. Its translation is CASSPTGFEETQDF.